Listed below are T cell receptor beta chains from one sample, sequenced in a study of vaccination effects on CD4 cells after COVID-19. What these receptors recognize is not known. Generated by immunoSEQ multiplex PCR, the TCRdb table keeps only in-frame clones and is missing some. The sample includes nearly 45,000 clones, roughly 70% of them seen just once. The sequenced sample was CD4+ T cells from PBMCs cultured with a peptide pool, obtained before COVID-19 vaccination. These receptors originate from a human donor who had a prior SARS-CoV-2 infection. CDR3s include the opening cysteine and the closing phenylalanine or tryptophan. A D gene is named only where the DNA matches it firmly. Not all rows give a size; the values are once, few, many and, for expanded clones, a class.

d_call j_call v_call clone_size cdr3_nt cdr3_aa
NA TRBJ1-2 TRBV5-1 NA TGCGCCAGCAGCTTTAATCTACCAGGGGAGGATGGCTACACCTTC CASSFNLPGEDGYTF
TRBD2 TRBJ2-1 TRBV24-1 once TGTGCCACCGAACTAGCGGGACGCTACAATGAGCAGTTCTTC CATELAGRYNEQFF
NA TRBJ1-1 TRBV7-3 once TGTGCCAGCAGCTCCGTCGGGTGGGGCACTGAAGCTTTCTTT CASSSVGWGTEAFF
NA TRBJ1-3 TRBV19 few TGTGCCAGTAGTATATTGGCCTCTGGAAACACCATATATTTT CASSILASGNTIYF
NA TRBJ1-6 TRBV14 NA TGTGCCAGCAGCCCCCGACTGTCACCCCTCCACTTT CASSPRLSPLHF
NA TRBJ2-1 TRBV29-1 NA TGCAGCGTTGAGGGGACTTTGTACAATGAGCAGTTCTTC CSVEGTLYNEQFF
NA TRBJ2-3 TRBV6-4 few TGTGCCAGCAGCGTCGAAGCTGGGACAGATACGCAGTATTTT CASSVEAGTDTQYF
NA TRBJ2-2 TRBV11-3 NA TGTGCCAGCAGCCCGCGGGTCCCTTCCACCGGGGAGCTGTTTTTT CASSPRVPSTGELFF
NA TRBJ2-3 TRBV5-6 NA TGTGCCAGCAGCTCCCATAGGAGGGGAGGCACAGATACGCAGTATTTT CASSSHRRGGTDTQYF
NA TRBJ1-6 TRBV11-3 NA TGTGCCAGCAGCGTCTTGTCCGGAAATTCACCCCTCCACTTT CASSVLSGNSPLHF
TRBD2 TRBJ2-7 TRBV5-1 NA TGCGCCAGCAGCTTGGGCGGGAGGGGAGACGAGCAGTACTTC CASSLGGRGDEQYF
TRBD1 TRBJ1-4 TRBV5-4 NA TGTGCCAGCAGCTCCGGGACAGTGAATGAAAAACTGTTTTTT CASSSGTVNEKLFF
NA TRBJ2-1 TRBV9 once TGTGCCAGCAGCGTGGGCAGATACAATGAGCAGTTCTTC CASSVGRYNEQFF
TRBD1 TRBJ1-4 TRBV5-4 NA TGTGCCAGCAGTTTGGGACAGGAAAATGAAAAACTGTTTTTT CASSLGQENEKLFF
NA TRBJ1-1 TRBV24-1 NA TGTGCCACCAGTGATAACTCCGGGCCGAGCGGCACTGAAGCTTTCTTT CATSDNSGPSGTEAFF
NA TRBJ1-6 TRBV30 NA TGTGCCTGGGAACATGCCCAGGGCGGTAGATCACCCCTCCACTTT CAWEHAQGGRSPLHF
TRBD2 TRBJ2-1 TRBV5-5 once TGTGCCAGCAGCGCGCGGGAGGGCCCCCCCTACAATGAGCAGTTCTTC CASSAREGPPYNEQFF
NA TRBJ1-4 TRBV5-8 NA TGTGCCAGCAGCCAAGGCGATACACCCGATGAAAAACTGTTTTTT CASSQGDTPDEKLFF
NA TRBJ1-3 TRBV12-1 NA TGTGCCAGCAGCCCGCTCAGGGCAGACTCTGGAAACACCATATATTTT CASSPLRADSGNTIYF
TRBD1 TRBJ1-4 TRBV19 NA TGTGCCGCAAAACGGACAGGGGGTAATGAAAAACTGTTTTTT CAAKRTGGNEKLFF
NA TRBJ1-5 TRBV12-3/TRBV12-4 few TGTGCCAGCAGTTGGGGAGGCGGCCAGCCCCAGCATTTT CASSWGGGQPQHF
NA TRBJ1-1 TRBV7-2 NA TGTGCCAGCAGCTTTTACAGGGACGAAGCTTTCTTT CASSFYRDEAFF
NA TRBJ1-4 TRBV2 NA TGTGCCAGCAGCAGGGAACCTCCCGAAAAACTGTTTTTT CASSREPPEKLFF
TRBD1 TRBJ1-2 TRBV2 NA TGTGCCAGCAGTGAGGACAGGGGCGATTATGGCTACACCTTC CASSEDRGDYGYTF
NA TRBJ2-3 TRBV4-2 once TGTGCCAGCAGCCAAGAAGGGACCACGAGCGAGGATACGCAGTATTTT CASSQEGTTSEDTQYF
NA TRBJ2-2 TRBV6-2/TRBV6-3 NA TGTGCCAGCAGTTACCGGGGCCCCGGGAGCTACACCGGGGAGCTGTTTTTT CASSYRGPGSYTGELFF
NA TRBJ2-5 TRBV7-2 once TGTGCCAGCAGCCCCGACTCATCATGGGAGACCCAGTACTTC CASSPDSSWETQYF
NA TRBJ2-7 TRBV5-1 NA TGCGCCAGCAGCCCTCGGGGACACAAGGGCTACGAGCAGTACTTC CASSPRGHKGYEQYF
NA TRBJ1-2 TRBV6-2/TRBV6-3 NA TGTGCCAGCAGTTTCAGAGACTATGGCTACACCTTC CASSFRDYGYTF
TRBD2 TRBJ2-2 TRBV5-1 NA TGCGCCAGCAGCTCCTGGACTAGCGGTTCGAACACCGGGGAGCTGTTTTTT CASSSWTSGSNTGELFF
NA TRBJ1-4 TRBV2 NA TGTGCCAGCAAATCAAGTCGAAGGGTCGATCGGTTGGGCGAAAAACTGTTTTTT CASKSSRRVDRLGEKLFF
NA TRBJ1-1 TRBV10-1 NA TGCGCCAGCAAAAAGGGACCCCCGAACACTGAAGCTTTCTTT CASKKGPPNTEAFF
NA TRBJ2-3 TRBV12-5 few TGTGCTAGTGGTTTGCAGCCGCCTACGCAGTATTTT CASGLQPPTQYF
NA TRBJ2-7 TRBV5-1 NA TGCGCCAGCAGCTTGGATGGGGACGAGCAGTACTTC CASSLDGDEQYF
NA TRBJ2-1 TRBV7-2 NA TGTGCCAGCAGCCCGAGCCTGGCGGCGAATGAGCAGTTCTTC CASSPSLAANEQFF
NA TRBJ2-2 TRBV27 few TGTGCCAGCAGAGCTCTTTTCCAGCAGACCGGGGAGCTGTTTTTT CASRALFQQTGELFF
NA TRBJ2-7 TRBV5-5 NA TGTGCCAGCAGCTTGGTACAGTCCTACGAGCAGTACTTC CASSLVQSYEQYF
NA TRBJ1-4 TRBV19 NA TGTGCCAGTAGTATATTAGGTCCAGGGATGGAAAAACTGTTTTTT CASSILGPGMEKLFF
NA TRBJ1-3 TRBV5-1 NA TGCGCCAGCAGCTTGGACAGCTCTGGAAACACCATATATTTT CASSLDSSGNTIYF
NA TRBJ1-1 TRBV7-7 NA TGTGCTAGCAGCTTCCGCAGGGACACTGAAGCTTTCTTT CASSFRRDTEAFF
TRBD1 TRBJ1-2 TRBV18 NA TGTGCCAGCTCACCCGGACAGGGGGGAAACTATGGCTACACCTTC CASSPGQGGNYGYTF
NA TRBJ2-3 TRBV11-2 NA TGTGCCAGCAGCTTATACGGGGACACAGATACGCAGTATTTT CASSLYGDTDTQYF